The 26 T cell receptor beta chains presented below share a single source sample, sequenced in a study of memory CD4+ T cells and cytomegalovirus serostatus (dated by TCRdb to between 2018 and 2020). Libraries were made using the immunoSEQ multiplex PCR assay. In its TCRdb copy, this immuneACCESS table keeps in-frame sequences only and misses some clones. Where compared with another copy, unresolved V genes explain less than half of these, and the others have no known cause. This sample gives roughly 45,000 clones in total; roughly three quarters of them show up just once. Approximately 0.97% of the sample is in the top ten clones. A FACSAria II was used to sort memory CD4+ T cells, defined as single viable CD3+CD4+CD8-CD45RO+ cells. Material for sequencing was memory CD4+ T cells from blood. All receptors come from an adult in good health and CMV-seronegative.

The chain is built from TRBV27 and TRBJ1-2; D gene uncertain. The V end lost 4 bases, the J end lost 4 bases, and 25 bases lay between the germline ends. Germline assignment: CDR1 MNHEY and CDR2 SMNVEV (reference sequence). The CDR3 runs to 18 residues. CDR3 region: CASSSIPFEVGVIYGYTF. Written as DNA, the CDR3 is TGTGCCAGCAGTTCGATCCCGTTTGAGGTTGGAGTGATCTATGGCTACACCTTC.

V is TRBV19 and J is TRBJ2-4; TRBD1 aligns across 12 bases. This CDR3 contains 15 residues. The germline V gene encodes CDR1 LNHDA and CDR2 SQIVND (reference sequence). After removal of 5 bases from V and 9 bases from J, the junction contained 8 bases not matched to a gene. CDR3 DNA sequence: TGTGCCAGTAGTGCAACCGGGACAGGGGGCATCATTCAGTACTTC. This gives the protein CASSATGTGGIIQYF.

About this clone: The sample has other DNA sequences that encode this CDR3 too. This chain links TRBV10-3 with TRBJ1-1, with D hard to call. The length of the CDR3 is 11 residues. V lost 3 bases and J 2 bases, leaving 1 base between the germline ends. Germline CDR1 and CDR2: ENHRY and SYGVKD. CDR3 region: CAISENTEAFF. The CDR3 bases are TGTGCCATCAGTGAAAACACTGAAGCTTTCTTT.

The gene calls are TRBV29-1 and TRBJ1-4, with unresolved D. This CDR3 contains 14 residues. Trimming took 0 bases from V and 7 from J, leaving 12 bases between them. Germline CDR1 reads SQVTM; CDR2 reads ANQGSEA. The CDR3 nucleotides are TGCAGCGTTGAAGACTCTTTAGGTGGTGAAAAACTGTTTTTT. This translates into CSVEDSLGGEKLFF.

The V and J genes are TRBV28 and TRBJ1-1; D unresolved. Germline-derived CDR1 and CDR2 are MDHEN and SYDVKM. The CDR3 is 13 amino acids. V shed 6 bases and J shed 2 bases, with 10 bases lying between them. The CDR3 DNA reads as TGTGCCAGCAGACTGACTCCCAACACTGAAGCTTTCTTT. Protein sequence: CASRLTPNTEAFF.

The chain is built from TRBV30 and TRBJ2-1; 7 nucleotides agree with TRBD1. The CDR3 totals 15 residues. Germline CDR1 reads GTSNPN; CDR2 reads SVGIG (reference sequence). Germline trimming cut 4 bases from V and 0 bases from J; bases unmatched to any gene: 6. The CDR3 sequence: CAWNFRGSSYNEQFF. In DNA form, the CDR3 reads TGTGCCTGGAACTTCAGGGGGAGCTCCTACAATGAGCAGTTCTTC. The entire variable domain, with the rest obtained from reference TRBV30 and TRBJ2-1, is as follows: SQTIHQWPATLVQPVGSPLSLECTVEGTSNPNLYWYRQAAGRGLQLLFYSVGIGQISSEVPQNLSASRPQDRQFILSSKKLLLSDSGFYLCAWNFRGSSYNEQFFGPGTRLTVL.

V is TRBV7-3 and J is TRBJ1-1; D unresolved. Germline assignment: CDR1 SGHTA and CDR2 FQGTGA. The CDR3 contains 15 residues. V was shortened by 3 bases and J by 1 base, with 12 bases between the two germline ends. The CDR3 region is CASSFDPARNTEAFF. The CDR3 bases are TGTGCCAGCAGCTTCGACCCTGCGAGGAACACTGAAGCTTTCTTT. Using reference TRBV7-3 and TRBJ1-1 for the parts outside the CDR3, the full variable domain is GAGVSQTPSNKVTEKGKYVELRCDPISGHTALYWYRQSLGQGPEFLIYFQGTGAADDSGLPNDRFFAVRPEGSVSTLKIQRTERGDSAVYLCASSFDPARNTEAFFGQGTRLTVV.

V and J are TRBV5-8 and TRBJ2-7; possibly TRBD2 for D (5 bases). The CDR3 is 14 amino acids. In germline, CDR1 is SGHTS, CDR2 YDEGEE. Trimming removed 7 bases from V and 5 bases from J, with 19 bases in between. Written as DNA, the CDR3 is TGTGCCAGCCAAACCCTAGAAAGGAGGCACGAGCAGTACTTC. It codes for CASQTLERRHEQYF.

CDR3 protein: CASSLGAADTQYF. The CDR3 bases are TGCGCCAGCAGCTTGGGGGCTGCAGATACGCAGTATTTT. This rearrangement joins TRBV5-1 to TRBJ2-3; D remains ambiguous. The CDR3 is made up of 13 amino acids. The V gene lost 0 bases and the J gene lost 4 bases, with 6 bases spanning the gap. CDR1 and CDR2 from the germline V gene are SGHRS and YFSETQ.

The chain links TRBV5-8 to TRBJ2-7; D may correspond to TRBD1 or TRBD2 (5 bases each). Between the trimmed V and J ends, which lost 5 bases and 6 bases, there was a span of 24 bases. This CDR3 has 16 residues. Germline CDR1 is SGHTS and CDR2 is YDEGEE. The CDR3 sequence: CASSHLSGTSLGEQYF. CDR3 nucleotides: TGTGCCAGCAGTCACCTATCCGGGACCTCCCTCGGCGAGCAGTACTTC.

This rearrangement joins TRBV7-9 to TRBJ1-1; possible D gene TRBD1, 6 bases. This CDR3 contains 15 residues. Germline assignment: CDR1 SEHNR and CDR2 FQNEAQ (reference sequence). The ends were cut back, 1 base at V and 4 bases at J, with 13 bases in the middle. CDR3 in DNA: TGTGCCAGCAGCTTAGGCAGGACAGCCGCCACTGAAGCTTTCTTT. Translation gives CASSLGRTAATEAFF.

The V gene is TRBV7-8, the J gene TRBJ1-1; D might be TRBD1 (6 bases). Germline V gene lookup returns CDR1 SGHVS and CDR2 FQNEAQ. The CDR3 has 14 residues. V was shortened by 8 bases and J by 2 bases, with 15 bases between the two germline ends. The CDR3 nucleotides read TGTGCCAGCGGGGGGGGGCCCATTAACACTGAAGCTTTCTTT. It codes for CASGGGPINTEAFF. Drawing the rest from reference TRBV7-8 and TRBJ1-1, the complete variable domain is GAGVSQSPRYKVAKRGQDVALRCDPISGHVSLFWYQQALGQGPEFLTYFQNEAQLDKSGLPSDRFFAERPEGSVSTLKIQRTQQEDSAVYLCASGGGPINTEAFFGQGTRLTVV.

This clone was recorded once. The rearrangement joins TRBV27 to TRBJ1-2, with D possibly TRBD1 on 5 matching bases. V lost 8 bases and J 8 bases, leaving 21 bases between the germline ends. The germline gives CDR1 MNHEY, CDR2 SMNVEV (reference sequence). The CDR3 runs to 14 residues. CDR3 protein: CASGGGLGIGGYTF. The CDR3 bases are TGTGCCAGCGGGGGGGGGTTGGGGATTGGGGGCTACACCTTC.

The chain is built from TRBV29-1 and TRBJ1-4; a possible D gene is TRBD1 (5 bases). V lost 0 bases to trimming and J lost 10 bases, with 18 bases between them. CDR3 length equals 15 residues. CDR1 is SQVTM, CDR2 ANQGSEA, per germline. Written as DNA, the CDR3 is TGCAGCGTTGAAGATGGTGGGTTTGTGGGGGGAAAACTGTTTTTT. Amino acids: CSVEDGGFVGGKLFF.

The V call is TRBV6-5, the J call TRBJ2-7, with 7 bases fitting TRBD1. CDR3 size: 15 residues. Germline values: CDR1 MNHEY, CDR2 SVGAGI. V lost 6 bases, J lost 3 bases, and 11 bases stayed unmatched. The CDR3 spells CASSTSRQGRYEQYF. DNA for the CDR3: TGTGCCAGCAGCACTAGTCGACAGGGTCGCTACGAGCAGTACTTC.

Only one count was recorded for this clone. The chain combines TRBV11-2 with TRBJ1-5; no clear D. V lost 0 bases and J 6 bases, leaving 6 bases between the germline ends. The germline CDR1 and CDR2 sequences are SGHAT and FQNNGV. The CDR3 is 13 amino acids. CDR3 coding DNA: TGTGCCAGCAGCTTAGATACCGGTCAGCCCCAGCATTTT. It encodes CASSLDTGQPQHF.

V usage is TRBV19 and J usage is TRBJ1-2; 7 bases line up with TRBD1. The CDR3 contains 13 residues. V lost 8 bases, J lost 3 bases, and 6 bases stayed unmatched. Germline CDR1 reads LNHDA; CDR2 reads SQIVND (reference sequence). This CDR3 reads CASLAGTDYGYTF. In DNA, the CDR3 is TGTGCCAGTCTCGCCGGGACAGACTATGGCTACACCTTC.

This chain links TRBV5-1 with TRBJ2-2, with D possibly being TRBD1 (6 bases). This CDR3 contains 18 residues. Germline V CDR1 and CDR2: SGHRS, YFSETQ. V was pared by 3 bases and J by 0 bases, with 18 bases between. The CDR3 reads CASSSRSGQRANTGELFF. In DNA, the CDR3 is TGCGCCAGCAGCTCCCGATCCGGACAGCGAGCGAACACCGGGGAGCTGTTTTTT. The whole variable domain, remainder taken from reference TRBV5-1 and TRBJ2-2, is KAGVTQTPRYLIKTRGQQVTLSCSPISGHRSVSWYQQTPGQGLQFLFEYFSETQRNKGNFPGRFSGRQFSNSRSEMNVSTLELGDSALYLCASSSRSGQRANTGELFFGEGSRLTVL.

The CDR3 loop is CAWSSGFSGNTIYF. CDR3 nucleotides: TGTGCCTGGAGTTCAGGGTTCTCTGGAAACACCATATATTTT. V and J are TRBV30 and TRBJ1-3, with a tentative D call TRBD1 (5 bases). This CDR3 spans 14 amino acids. The germline CDR1 and CDR2 sequences are GTSNPN and SVGIG (reference sequence). The ends were cut back, 2 bases at V and 0 bases at J, with 8 bases in the middle. The whole variable domain, filled in from reference TRBV30 and TRBJ1-3, reads SQTIHQWPATLVQPVGSPLSLECTVEGTSNPNLYWYRQAAGRGLQLLFYSVGIGQISSEVPQNLSASRPQDRQFILSSKKLLLSDSGFYLCAWSSGFSGNTIYFGEGSWLTVV.

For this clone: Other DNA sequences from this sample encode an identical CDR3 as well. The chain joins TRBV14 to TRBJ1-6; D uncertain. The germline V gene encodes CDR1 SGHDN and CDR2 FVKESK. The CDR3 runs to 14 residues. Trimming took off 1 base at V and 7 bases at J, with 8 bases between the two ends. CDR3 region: CASSQGRLNSPLHF. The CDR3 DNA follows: TGTGCCAGCAGCCAAGGCAGGCTAAATTCACCCCTCCACTTT.

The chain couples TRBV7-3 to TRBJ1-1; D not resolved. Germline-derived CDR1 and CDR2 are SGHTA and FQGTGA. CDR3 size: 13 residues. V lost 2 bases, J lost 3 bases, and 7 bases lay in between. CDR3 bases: TGTGCCAGCAGCTTAGTTAGGGACACTGAAGCTTTCTTT. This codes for CASSLVRDTEAFF.

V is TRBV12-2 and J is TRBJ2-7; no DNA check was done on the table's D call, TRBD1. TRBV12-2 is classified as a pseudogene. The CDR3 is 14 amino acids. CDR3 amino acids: CASRLGQGVYEQYF. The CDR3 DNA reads TGTGCAAGTCGCTTGGGACAGGGGGTCTACGAGCAGTACTTC.

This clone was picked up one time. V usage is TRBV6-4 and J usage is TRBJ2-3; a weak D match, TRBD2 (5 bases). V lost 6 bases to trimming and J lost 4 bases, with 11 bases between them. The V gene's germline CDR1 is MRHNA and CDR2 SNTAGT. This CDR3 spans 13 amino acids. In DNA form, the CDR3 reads TGTGCCAGCAGCTTAGAGGGCGCAGATACGCAGTATTTT. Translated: CASSLEGADTQYF.

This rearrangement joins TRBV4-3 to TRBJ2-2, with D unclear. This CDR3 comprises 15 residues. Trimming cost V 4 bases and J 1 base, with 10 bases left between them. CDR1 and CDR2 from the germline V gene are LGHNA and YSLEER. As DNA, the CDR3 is TGCGCCAGCAGCCCGCTGGCAGGGAACACCGGGGAGCTGTTTTTT. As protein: CASSPLAGNTGELFF.

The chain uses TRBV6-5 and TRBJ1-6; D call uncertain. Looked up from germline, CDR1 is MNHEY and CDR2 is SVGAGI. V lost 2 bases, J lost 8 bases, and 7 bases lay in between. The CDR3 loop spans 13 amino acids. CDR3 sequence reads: CASSYRLDSPLHF. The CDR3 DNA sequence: TGTGCCAGCAGTTACCGCTTGGATTCACCCCTCCACTTT.

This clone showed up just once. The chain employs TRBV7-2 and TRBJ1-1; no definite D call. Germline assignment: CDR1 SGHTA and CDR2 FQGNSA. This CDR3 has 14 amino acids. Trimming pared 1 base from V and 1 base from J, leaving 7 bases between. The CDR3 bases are TGTGCCAGCAGCTTAGGTCCCCGGAACACTGAAGCTTTCTTT. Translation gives CASSLGPRNTEAFF.